The 30 T cell receptor beta chains presented below share a single source sample, sequenced in a study of T cells in Graves' hyperthyroidism and ophthalmopathy. Amplification yielded TCR beta CDR3 regions, with RNA transcripts as the source. First-round RT-PCR with HTBI primers amplified the TCR CDR3 region. Using its own MiXCR run on the multiplex PCR reads, TCRdb lists one record per CDR3 protein. Here the sample spans 150,000 or so distinct CDR3 sequences, roughly 10% being singletons. Input material: blood. The receptors here all came from a woman between 18 and 29 years old with Graves' hyperthyroidism that later progressed to Graves' ophthalmopathy.

Ten or more counts support this clonotype. This chain connects TRBV15 to TRBJ1-1; the D is unclear. Per germline, CDR1 LNHNV and CDR2 YYDKDF (reference sequence). This CDR3 is 15 amino acids long. The V gene lost 3 bases and the J gene lost 0 bases, with 11 bases spanning the gap. The CDR3: CATSSPRVLNTEAFF. CDR3 nucleotide sequence: TGTGCCACCAGCAGTCCCAGAGTTCTGAACACTGAAGCTTTCTTT.

This clonotype has more than one count but fewer than ten. The V call is TRBV12-3 or TRBV12-4, the J call TRBJ2-2, with D unresolved. The CDR3 spans 15 residues. V was pared by 6 bases and J by 5 bases, with 16 bases between. The CDR3 DNA reads TGTGCCAGCAGGCCCCGGGTTTTGAAAACCGGGGAGCTGTTTTTT. Translating it yields CASRPRVLKTGELFF.

This clonotype was seen repeatedly, ten times or more. The genes are TRBV11-2 and TRBJ1-6; 8 bases are shared with TRBD1. The CDR3 runs 15 residues. The germline CDR1 and CDR2 sequences are SGHAT and FQNNGV. With 1 base clipped from V and 6 bases from J, the junction kept 2 bases outside the gene matches. CDR3 in DNA: TGTGCCAGCAGCTTAGGGACAGGGTTTAATTCACCCCTCCACTTT. It codes for CASSLGTGFNSPLHF. Looking up the rest from reference TRBV11-2 and TRBJ1-6 gives the full variable domain: EAGVAQSPRYKIIEKRQSVAFWCNPISGHATLYWYQQILGQGPKLLIQFQNNGVVDDSQLPKDRFSAERLKGVDSTLKIQPAKLEDSAVYLCASSLGTGFNSPLHFGNGTRLTVT.

This clonotype was counted many times. The chain uses TRBV6-1 and TRBJ2-7; tentative D call: TRBD1 (6 bases). CDR3 length: 15 amino acids. V lost 7 bases, J lost 2 bases, and 18 bases lay in between. Germline-derived CDR1 and CDR2 are MNHNS and SASEGT. In DNA, the CDR3 is TGTGCCAGCACCGTCGGAAAGGGGGAAACCTACGAGCAGTACTTC. Its protein is CASTVGKGETYEQYF.

In this sample, this clonotype turned up many times. This chain links TRBV27 with TRBJ2-2, with TRBD1 matching 7 bases. Germline V lookup: CDR1 MNHEY, CDR2 SMNVEV (reference sequence). There are 13 residues in the CDR3. With V trimmed by 7 bases and J by 4 bases, 3 bases remained unmatched. The CDR3 region has the DNA TGTGCCAGCAATGGACAGGCCACCGGGGAGCTGTTTTTT. It codes for CASNGQATGELFF.

This clonotype was counted a few times. The CDR3: CASSLAMTVISGNTIYF. CDR3 in DNA: TGTGCCAGCAGCTTAGCGATGACAGTTATCTCTGGAAACACCATATATTTT. V gene TRBV7-8 combines with J gene TRBJ1-3; perhaps TRBD1 as D (5 bases). This CDR3 is built from 17 residues. V gave up 0 bases and J gave up 0 bases, with 12 bases separating them. The germline V gene has CDR1 SGHVS and CDR2 FQNEAQ. Filled out from reference TRBV7-8 and TRBJ1-3, the complete variable domain reads GAGVSQSPRYKVAKRGQDVALRCDPISGHVSLFWYQQALGQGPEFLTYFQNEAQLDKSGLPSDRFFAERPEGSVSTLKIQRTQQEDSAVYLCASSLAMTVISGNTIYFGEGSWLTVV.

This clonotype was seen ten or more times. The rearrangement uses TRBV7-9 and TRBJ1-1; D call uncertain. This CDR3 region has 15 residues. With 5 bases removed from V and 4 bases from J, the gap between germline ends came to 17 bases. Germline CDR1 reads SEHNR; CDR2 reads FQNEAQ (reference sequence). CDR3 coding DNA: TGTGCCAGCAGCGTAATGGCTCCTTCGCGCACTGAAGCTTTCTTT. Amino acids: CASSVMAPSRTEAFF.

With regard to this clonotype: With a much larger clone just one base away, this may be a read error. The chain employs TRBV20-1 and TRBJ2-3, with TRBD2 identical over 8 bases. The CDR3 extends over 15 amino acids. In germline, CDR1 is DFQATT, CDR2 SNEGSKA (reference sequence). The trim removed 0 bases at V and 4 bases at J, leaving 6 bases unmatched. DNA of the CDR3: TGCAGTGCTAGAGACCCGGGACTAGGCCCAGATACGCAGTATTTT. Protein product: CSARDPGLGPDTQYF.

This clonotype has just a few counts. V gene TRBV30 combines with J gene TRBJ2-7, with 8 bases fitting TRBD1. This CDR3 is built from 14 residues. Germline assignment: CDR1 GTSNPN and CDR2 SVGIG (reference sequence). CDR3 sequence (DNA): TGTGCTCAAAAGAGGCGGGACAGGTCATACGAGCAGTACTTC. Its protein product is CAQKRRDRSYEQYF. Filled out from reference TRBV30 and TRBJ2-7, the complete variable domain reads SQTIHQWPATLVQPVGSPLSLECTVEGTSNPNLYWYRQAAGRGLQLLFYSVGIGQISSEVPQNLSASRPQDRQFILSSKKLLLSDSGFYLCAQKRRDRSYEQYFGPGTRLTVT.

This clonotype was counted ten times or more. This chain joins TRBV20-1 and TRBJ2-3; TRBD2 matches 10 bases. The CDR3 is 18 amino acids. V lost 5 bases and J lost 0; bases outside the gene matches: 14. CDR1 is DFQATT and CDR2 is SNEGSKA in the germline V gene (reference sequence). The CDR3 protein is CSALSDGLADTSTDTQYF. DNA of the CDR3: TGCAGTGCTCTCTCGGATGGACTAGCGGATACTAGCACAGATACGCAGTATTTT.

This chain uses TRBV30 with TRBJ2-3; weak D call: TRBD1 (5 bases). The CDR3 has 11 amino acids. Germline V gene lookup returns CDR1 GTSNPN and CDR2 SVGIG (reference sequence). V gave up 5 bases and J gave up 6 bases, with 9 bases separating them. CDR3 coding DNA: TGTGCCTGGGGGGCCCCCGATACGCAGTATTTT. Translation: CAWGAPDTQYF.

This clonotype was counted many times. The chain combines TRBV28 with TRBJ1-5, with TRBD1 matching 7 bases. Germline values: CDR1 MDHEN, CDR2 SYDVKM. The V and J ends lost 1 base and 1 base, in that order; junction bases with no gene match: 7. The CDR3 spans 17 residues. CDR3 amino acids: CASSLFPGGLSNQPQHF. The CDR3 DNA follows: TGTGCCAGCAGTTTATTTCCAGGGGGTTTAAGCAATCAGCCCCAGCATTTT.

This clonotype was recorded at least ten times. This CDR3 reads CASSYSDSGGGNEQFF. CDR3 DNA: TGTGCCAGCAGTTACTCAGATAGCGGGGGAGGAAATGAGCAGTTCTTC. V and J are TRBV6-2 or TRBV6-3 and TRBJ2-1, with TRBD2 matching over 9 bases. Germline V lookup: CDR1 MNHEY, CDR2 SVGEGT. After removal of 0 bases from V and 7 bases from J, the junction contained 7 bases not matched to a gene. The CDR3 contains 16 residues.

At least ten counts were recorded for this clonotype. V and J are TRBV6-2 or TRBV6-3 and TRBJ2-7; 9 bases map to TRBD2. The CDR3 is 15 residues long. V gave up 2 bases and J gave up 0 bases; unmatched junction bases: 2. The germline gives CDR1 MNHEY, CDR2 SVGEGT. CDR3 in amino acids: CASSYPSGTSYEQYF. Here the CDR3 DNA reads TGTGCCAGCAGTTACCCTAGCGGGACCTCCTACGAGCAGTACTTC.

This clonotype was detected many times. V and J are TRBV11-2 and TRBJ2-7, with D tentatively TRBD2 (6 bases). The CDR3 totals 14 residues. Trimming removed 0 bases at V and 6 bases at J, with 12 bases between. CDR1 and CDR2 from the germline V gene are SGHAT and FQNNGV. The CDR3 DNA reads as TGTGCCAGCAGCTTAGATACGGGAGTTCCCGAGCAGTACTTC. Residues: CASSLDTGVPEQYF.

This clonotype occurred many times. J is TRBJ2-7 and V is TRBV5-1; D ambiguous. This CDR3 has 13 residues. The ends were cut back, 0 bases at V and 3 bases at J, with 7 bases in the middle. CDR1 is SGHRS, CDR2 YFSETQ, per germline. Written as DNA, the CDR3 is TGCGCCAGCAGCTTGGGTCCGGACTACGAGCAGTACTTC. This gives the protein CASSLGPDYEQYF. Full variable domain (outside the CDR3, taken from reference TRBV5-1 and TRBJ2-7): KAGVTQTPRYLIKTRGQQVTLSCSPISGHRSVSWYQQTPGQGLQFLFEYFSETQRNKGNFPGRFSGRQFSNSRSEMNVSTLELGDSALYLCASSLGPDYEQYFGPGTRLTVT.

V usage is TRBV7-9 and J usage is TRBJ2-6, with D possibly matching TRBD1 (6 bases). V lost 5 bases and J 8 bases, leaving 22 bases between the germline ends. Germline CDR1 reads SEHNR; CDR2 reads FQNEAQ (reference sequence). The CDR3 runs to 17 residues. CDR3 protein: CASSRPLDSLGSNVLTF. The CDR3 nucleotides read TGTGCCAGCAGCCGACCCCTGGACAGTCTGGGGTCCAACGTCCTGACTTTC.

About this clonotype: A read error may be the cause here, since a much bigger clone is one base away. The chain joins TRBV28 to TRBJ2-1; 7 bases align to TRBD1. Germline loops: CDR1 MDHEN, CDR2 SYDVKM. V was pared by 8 bases and J by 5 bases, with 12 bases of the junction left unmatched. The CDR3 consists of 15 residues. CDR3 region: CASHPTRDRHNEQFF. The CDR3 DNA is TGTGCCAGCCACCCCACCCGGGACAGACACAATGAGCAGTTCTTC.

This clonotype has a count of ten or more. This rearrangement joins TRBV20-1 to TRBJ2-7; TRBD2 agrees at 13 bases. Germline CDR1 and CDR2: DFQATT and SNEGSKA (reference sequence). The V and J ends lost 2 bases and 4 bases, in that order; junction bases with no gene match: 5. The CDR3 is 15 residues long. The CDR3 bases are TGCAGTGCTAGAACTAGCGGGAGGGCCCTGTACGAGCAGTACTTC. This encodes CSARTSGRALYEQYF.

Concerning this clonotype: Here the CDR3 omits its conserved ending phenylalanine or tryptophan, so a read error is the likely source. The rearrangement uses TRBV3-1 and TRBJ2-7, with TRBD2 matching 8 bases. The CDR3 is 13 amino acids. Germline V gene sequence: CDR1 LGHDT, CDR2 YNNKEL (reference sequence). The V and J ends lost 4 bases and 2 bases, in that order; junction bases with no gene match: 1. CDR3: CASSRGLAYEQYL. CDR3 coding DNA: TGTGCCAGCAGCCGGGGACTAGCCTACGAGCAGTACCTC.

Ten or more counts support this clonotype. The genes are TRBV6-5 and TRBJ1-5; 7 bases match TRBD1. Germline loops: CDR1 MNHEY, CDR2 SVGAGI. V trimming: 0 bases; J trimming: 7 bases; junction bases outside the gene matches: 6. The CDR3 is 15 amino acids. The CDR3 nucleotides are TGTGCCAGCAGTTACTCGACAGGGTTGGGACAGCCCCAGCATTTT. As protein: CASSYSTGLGQPQHF.

This clonotype came up many times. The genes are TRBV30 and TRBJ1-4; perhaps TRBD1 as D (6 bases). The CDR3 has 14 residues. Germline V gene data show CDR1 as GTSNPN and CDR2 as SVGIG (reference sequence). Deletions cut 2 bases from V and 5 bases from J, with 12 bases between. The CDR3 loop is CAWSPDRRNEKLFF. The CDR3 nucleotides are TGTGCCTGGAGTCCCGACAGGAGGAATGAAAAACTGTTTTTT.

This clonotype was seen many times. The chain has TRBV18 and TRBJ2-7, with 10 bases fitting TRBD1. CDR3 length equals 14 residues. Germline loops: CDR1 KGHSH, CDR2 LQKENI. Losses at the gene ends were 4 bases for V and 5 bases for J; bases not matched to a gene: 5. In nucleotides, the CDR3 is TGTGCCAGCTCACTAGACAGGGGGCGCGACGAGCAGTACTTC. The encoded protein is CASSLDRGRDEQYF.

This clonotype has a count of ten or more. J is TRBJ2-5 and V is TRBV27; 7 nucleotides match TRBD1. V shed 5 bases and J 5 bases; nucleotides not matched to a gene: 8. The CDR3 sequence is 14 residues long. Germline V gives CDR1 MNHEY, CDR2 SMNVEV (reference sequence). The CDR3 nucleotides are TGTGCCAGCAGTCCACAGGGGTTTGGGGAGACCCAGTACTTC. Its protein is CASSPQGFGETQYF.

This clonotype was seen repeatedly, ten times or more. V and J are TRBV20-1 and TRBJ2-1; D is unresolved. CDR1 is DFQATT and CDR2 is SNEGSKA in the germline V gene (reference sequence). V gave up 3 bases and J gave up 6 bases, with 15 bases separating them. The CDR3 covers 14 residues. CDR3 sequence reads: CSARSLLETNEQFF. The CDR3 region has the DNA TGCAGTGCTAGGTCCCTCTTGGAGACCAATGAGCAGTTCTTC.

V gene TRBV5-8 combines with J gene TRBJ2-4; D is perhaps TRBD1 (5 bases). In germline, CDR1 is SGHTS, CDR2 YDEGEE. The CDR3 runs to 17 residues. Deletions cut 0 bases from V and 1 base from J, with 14 bases between. Written as DNA, the CDR3 is TGTGCCAGCAGCTTGGCCTATGGGGCTCTGGCCAAAAACATTCAGTACTTC. Translation gives CASSLAYGALAKNIQYF.

This clonotype came up a few times. This chain connects TRBV9 to TRBJ2-7; weak D call: TRBD2 (5 bases). V lost 4 bases to trimming and J lost 2 bases, with 13 bases between them. Germline CDR1 is SGDLS and CDR2 is YYNGEE. This CDR3 has 14 amino acids. The CDR3 here is CASSPRLAPYEQYF. The CDR3 DNA is TGTGCCAGCAGCCCCCGGCTAGCCCCCTACGAGCAGTACTTC.

This clonotype was counted at least ten times. This chain links TRBV10-3 with TRBJ1-2, with D possibly being TRBD1 (5 bases). Germline V CDR1 and CDR2: ENHRY, SYGVKD. V lost 6 bases to trimming and J lost 0 bases, with 11 bases between them. The CDR3 is 14 amino acids. The CDR3 sequence is CAISQTVANYGYTF. CDR3 sequence (DNA): TGTGCCATCAGCCAGACAGTCGCTAACTATGGCTACACCTTC.

This clonotype came up many times. The chain recombines TRBV11-3 with TRBJ2-1, with 11 bases aligning to TRBD2. Per germline, CDR1 SGHNT and CDR2 YENEEA. The V gene end was trimmed by 4 bases and the J gene end by 5 bases; junction bases not matched to a gene: 13. The CDR3 runs to 18 residues. The CDR3 protein is CASSSRVAGGPENNEQFF. The CDR3 DNA reads TGTGCCAGCAGCTCAAGAGTAGCGGGGGGGCCCGAGAACAATGAGCAGTTCTTC.

A remark on this clonotype: Mismatch with germline at one junction end may stem from a read error. The chain carries TRBV20-1 and TRBJ2-2; 8 positions match TRBD2. The length of the CDR3 is 15 residues. Germline V gene data show CDR1 as DFQATT and CDR2 as SNEGSKA (reference sequence). The chain's CDR3 is CSARVLGLADGGLFF. CDR3 nucleotides: TGCAGTGCTAGGGTCCTAGGACTAGCAGACGGGGGGCTGTTTTTT.